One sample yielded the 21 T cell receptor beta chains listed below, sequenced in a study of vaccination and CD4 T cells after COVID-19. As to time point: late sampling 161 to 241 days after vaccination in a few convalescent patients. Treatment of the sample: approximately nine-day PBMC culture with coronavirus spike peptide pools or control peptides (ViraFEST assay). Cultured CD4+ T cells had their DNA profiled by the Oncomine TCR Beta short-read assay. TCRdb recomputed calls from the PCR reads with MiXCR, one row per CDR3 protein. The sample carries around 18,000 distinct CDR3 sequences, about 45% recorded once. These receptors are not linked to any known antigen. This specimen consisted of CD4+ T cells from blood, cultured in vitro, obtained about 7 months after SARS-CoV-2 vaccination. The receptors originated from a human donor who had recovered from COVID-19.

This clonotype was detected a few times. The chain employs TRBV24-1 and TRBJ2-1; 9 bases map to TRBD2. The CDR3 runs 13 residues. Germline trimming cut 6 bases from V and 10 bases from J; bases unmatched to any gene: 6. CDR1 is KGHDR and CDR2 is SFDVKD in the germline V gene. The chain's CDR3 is CATSIAGAREQFF. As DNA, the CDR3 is TGTGCCACCAGTATAGCGGGAGCTCGCGAGCAGTTCTTC.

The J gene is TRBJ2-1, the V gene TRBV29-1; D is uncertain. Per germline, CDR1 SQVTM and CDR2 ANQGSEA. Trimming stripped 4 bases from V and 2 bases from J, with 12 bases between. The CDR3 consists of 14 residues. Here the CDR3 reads CSVVQTITYNEQFF. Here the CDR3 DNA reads TGCAGCGTTGTCCAGACCATCACCTACAATGAGCAGTTCTTC.

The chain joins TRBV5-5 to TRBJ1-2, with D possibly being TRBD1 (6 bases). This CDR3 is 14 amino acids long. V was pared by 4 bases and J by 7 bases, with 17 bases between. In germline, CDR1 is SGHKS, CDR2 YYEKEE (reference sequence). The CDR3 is CASSHNLGGAGYTF. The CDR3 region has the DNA TGTGCCAGCAGCCATAACCTCGGGGGGGCTGGCTACACCTTC.

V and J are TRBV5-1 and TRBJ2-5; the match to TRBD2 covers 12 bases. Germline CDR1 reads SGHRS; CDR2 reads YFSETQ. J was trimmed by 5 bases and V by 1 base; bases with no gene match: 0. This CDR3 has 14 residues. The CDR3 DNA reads TGCGCCAGCAGCTTGACTAGCGGGAGGGAGACCCAGTACTTC. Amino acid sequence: CASSLTSGRETQYF.

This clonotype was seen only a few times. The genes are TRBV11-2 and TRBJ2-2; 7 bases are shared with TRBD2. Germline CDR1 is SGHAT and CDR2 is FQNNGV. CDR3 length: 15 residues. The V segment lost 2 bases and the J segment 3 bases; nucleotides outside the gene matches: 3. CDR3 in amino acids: CASSLREGDTGELFF. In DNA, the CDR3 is TGTGCCAGCAGCTTAAGGGAGGGAGACACCGGGGAGCTGTTTTTT.

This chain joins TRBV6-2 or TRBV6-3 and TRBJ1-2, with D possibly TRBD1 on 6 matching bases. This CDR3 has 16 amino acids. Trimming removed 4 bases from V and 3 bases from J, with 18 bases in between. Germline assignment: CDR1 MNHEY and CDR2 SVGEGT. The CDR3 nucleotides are TGTGCCAGCAGTTCCCGGGGGGCCTTTGGTTACTATGGCTACACCTTC. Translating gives CASSSRGAFGYYGYTF.

The chain's CDR3 is CASSRDRYNEQFF. The CDR3 DNA is TGTGCCAGCAGCCGGGACAGATACAATGAGCAGTTCTTC. The V and J genes are TRBV11-3 and TRBJ2-1; 7 bases are a match to TRBD1. Trimming cost V 5 bases and J 4 bases; bases outside gene matches: 2. The CDR3 spans 13 residues. CDR1 is SGHNT and CDR2 is YENEEA in the germline V gene.

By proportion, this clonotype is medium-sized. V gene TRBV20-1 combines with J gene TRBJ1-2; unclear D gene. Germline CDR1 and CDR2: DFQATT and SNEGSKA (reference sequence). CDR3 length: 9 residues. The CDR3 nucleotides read TGCTGTCACCGGCGGGGCTACACCTTC. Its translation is CCHRRGYTF.

CDR3: CAIMRGGWTDTQYF. The CDR3 DNA is TGTGCCATCATGAGGGGAGGATGGACAGATACGCAGTATTTT. The V call is TRBV10-3, the J call TRBJ2-3, with D possibly TRBD2 on 6 matching bases. The CDR3 sequence is 14 residues long. Germline loops: CDR1 ENHRY, CDR2 SYGVKD. V lost 7 bases, J lost 3 bases, and 14 bases lay in between.

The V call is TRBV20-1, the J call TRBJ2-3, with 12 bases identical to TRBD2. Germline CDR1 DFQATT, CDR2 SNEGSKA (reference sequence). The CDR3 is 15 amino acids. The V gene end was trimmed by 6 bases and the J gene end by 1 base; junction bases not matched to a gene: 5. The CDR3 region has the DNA TGCAGTGCGCCGAGACTAGCGGGAGGCACAGATACGCAGTATTTT. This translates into CSAPRLAGGTDTQYF.

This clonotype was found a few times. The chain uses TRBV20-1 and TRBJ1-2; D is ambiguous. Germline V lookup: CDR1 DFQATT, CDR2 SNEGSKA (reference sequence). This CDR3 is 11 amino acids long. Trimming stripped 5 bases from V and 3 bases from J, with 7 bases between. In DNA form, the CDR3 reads TGCAGTGCTTCAGCGGACTATGGCTACACCTTC. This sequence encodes CSASADYGYTF.

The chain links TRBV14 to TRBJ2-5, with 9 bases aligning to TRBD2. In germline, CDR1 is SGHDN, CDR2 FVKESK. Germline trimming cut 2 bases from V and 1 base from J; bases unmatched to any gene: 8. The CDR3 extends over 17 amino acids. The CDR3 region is CASSQPLAGRFQETQYF. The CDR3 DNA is TGTGCCAGCAGCCAACCCCTAGCGGGGCGTTTCCAAGAGACCCAGTACTTC.

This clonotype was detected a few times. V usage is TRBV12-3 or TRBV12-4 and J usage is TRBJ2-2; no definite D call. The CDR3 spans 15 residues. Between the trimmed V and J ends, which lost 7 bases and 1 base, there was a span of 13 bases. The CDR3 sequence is CASTRTGRNTGELFF. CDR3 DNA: TGTGCCAGCACCCGAACCGGACGGAACACCGGGGAGCTGTTTTTT.

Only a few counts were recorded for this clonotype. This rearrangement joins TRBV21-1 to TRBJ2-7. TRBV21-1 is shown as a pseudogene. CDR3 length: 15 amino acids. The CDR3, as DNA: TGTGCCAGCAGCAAACTCAGACACTTCACCTACGAGCAGTACTTC. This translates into CASSKLRHFTYEQYF.

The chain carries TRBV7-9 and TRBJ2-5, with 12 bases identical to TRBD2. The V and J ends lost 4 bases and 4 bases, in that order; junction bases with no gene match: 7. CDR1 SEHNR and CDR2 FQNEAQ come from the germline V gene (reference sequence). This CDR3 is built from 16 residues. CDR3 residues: CASSSRTGLAGETQYF. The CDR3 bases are TGTGCCAGCAGCTCGAGAACGGGACTAGCGGGAGAGACCCAGTACTTC.

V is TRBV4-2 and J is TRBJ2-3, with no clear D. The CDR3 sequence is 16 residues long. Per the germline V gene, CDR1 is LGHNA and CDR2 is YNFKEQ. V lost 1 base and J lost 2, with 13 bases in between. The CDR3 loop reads CASSQVGRQYTDTQYF. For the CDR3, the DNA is TGTGCCAGCAGCCAAGTCGGTAGGCAGTACACAGATACGCAGTATTTT.

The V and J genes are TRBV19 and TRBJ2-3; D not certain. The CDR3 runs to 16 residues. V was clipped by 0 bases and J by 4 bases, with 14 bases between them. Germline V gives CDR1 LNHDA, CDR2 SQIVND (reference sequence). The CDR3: CASSIDGWGNADTQYF. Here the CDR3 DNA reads TGTGCCAGTAGTATAGATGGGTGGGGAAACGCAGATACGCAGTATTTT.

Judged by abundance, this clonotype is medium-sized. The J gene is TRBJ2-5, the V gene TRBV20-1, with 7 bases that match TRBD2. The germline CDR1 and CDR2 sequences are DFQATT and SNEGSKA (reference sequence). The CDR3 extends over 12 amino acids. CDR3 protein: CSASGNQETQYF. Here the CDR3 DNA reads TGCAGCGCCAGCGGGAACCAAGAGACCCAGTACTTC.

The CDR3 region has the DNA TGTGCCAGCAGTTACCGCGAGGTCTCCTACGAGCAGTACTTC. Encoded protein: CASSYREVSYEQYF. The V call is TRBV6-5, the J call TRBJ2-7; the D is unclear. V lost 2 bases, J lost 0 bases, and 8 bases lay in between. In germline, CDR1 is MNHEY, CDR2 SVGAGI. The CDR3 is made up of 14 amino acids.

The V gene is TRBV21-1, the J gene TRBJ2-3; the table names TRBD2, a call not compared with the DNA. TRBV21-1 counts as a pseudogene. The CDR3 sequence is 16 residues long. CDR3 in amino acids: CASSKVPSGSTDTQYF. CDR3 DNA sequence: TGTGCCAGCAGCAAAGTACCTAGCGGGAGTACAGATACGCAGTATTTT.

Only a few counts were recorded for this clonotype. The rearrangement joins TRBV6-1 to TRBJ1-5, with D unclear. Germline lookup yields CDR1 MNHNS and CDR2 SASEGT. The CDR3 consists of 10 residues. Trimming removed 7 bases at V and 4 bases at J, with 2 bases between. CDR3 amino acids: CASKNQPQHF. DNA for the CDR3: TGTGCCAGCAAAAATCAGCCCCAGCATTTT.